Listed below are T cell receptor beta chains from one sample, sequenced in a study of T-cell reconstitution after alpha-beta-depleted transplantation in children. TCRdb reprocessed the PCR reads with MiXCR, giving one entry per CDR3 protein. The table shows approximately 640,000 distinct CDR3 sequences, with approximately 16% occurring only once. The sample here was PBMCs from the stem cell graft donor, taken from the stem cell graft. Receptor source: a human donor who donated a stem cell graft to a child with acute myeloid leukemia. Both conserved end residues are part of each CDR3. A D gene is named only where the DNA matches it firmly. Size values are once, few and many counts, or a class for expanded clones, and some rows have none.

d_gene | j_gene | abundance | v_gene | CDR3aa | CDR3nt
TRBD1 | TRBJ2-1 | few | TRBV5-6 | CASSPGTGGEIF | TGTGCCAGCAGCCCTGGGACAGGTGGTGAGATCTTC
TRBD2 | TRBJ2-1 | many | TRBV12-3/TRBV12-4 | CASSPRTSGGMYEQFF | TGTGCCAGCAGTCCCCGGACTAGCGGGGGTATGTATGAGCAGTTCTTC
TRBD2 | TRBJ2-5 | many | TRBV11-2 | CASSLVARGTQETQYF | TGTGCCAGCAGCTTAGTTGCGCGGGGGACCCAAGAGACCCAGTACTTC
. | TRBJ1-5 | many | TRBV20-1 | CSARQGSQPQHF | TGCAGTGCTAGACAGGGATCTCAGCCCCAGCATTTT
TRBD1 | TRBJ1-1 | . | TRBV7-8 | CASSLDAGGVTEAFF | TGTGCCAGCAGCTTAGACGCAGGGGGGGTCACTGAAGCTTTCTTT
. | TRBJ2-7 | . | TRBV6-1 | CASSEQGNGVYEQYF | TGTGCCAGCAGTGAACAGGGAAATGGAGTCTACGAGCAGTACTTC
. | TRBJ2-3 | . | TRBV6-2/TRBV6-3 | CASSYESTDTQYF | TGTGCCAGCAGTTACGAGAGCACAGATACGCAGTATTTT
. | TRBJ2-1 | many | TRBV20-1 | CSARGQLYNEQFF | TGCAGTGCTAGGGGGCAGCTCTACAATGAGCAGTTCTTC
. | TRBJ1-5 | many | TRBV20-1 | CSARPAYSNQPQHF | TGCAGTGCCCGCCCGGCCTATAGCAATCAGCCCCAGCATTTT
TRBD1 | TRBJ1-5 | . | TRBV20-1 | CSATDRGTRQPQHF | TGCAGTGCAACAGACAGGGGGACCCGGCAGCCCCAGCATTTT
TRBD2 | TRBJ2-1 | . | TRBV20-1 | CSATKRGDYNEQFF | TGCAGTGCTACCAAGCGGGGGGATTACAATGAGCAGTTCTTC
. | TRBJ2-7 | many | TRBV6-5 | CASSYEGNEQYF | TGTGCCAGCAGTTACGAGGGAAACGAGCAGTACTTC
. | TRBJ2-7 | . | TRBV29-1 | CSVVLPDGAIDPYEQYF | TGCAGCGTTGTTCTACCGGACGGCGCGATTGATCCCTACGAGCAGTACTTC
. | TRBJ2-5 | many | TRBV6-1 | CASSDRTPGTQYF | TGTGCCAGCAGTGACCGGACCCCGGGGACCCAGTACTTC
TRBD1 | TRBJ2-1 | many | TRBV6-6 | CASRLGTGELHEQFF | TGTGCCAGCAGACTAGGGACAGGGGAACTTCATGAGCAGTTCTTC
TRBD1 | TRBJ2-6 | few | TRBV12-3/TRBV12-4 | CASTFRTGDSGANVLTF | TGTGCCAGCACTTTTCGGACAGGGGACTCTGGGGCCAACGTCCTGACTTTC
. | TRBJ2-3 | . | TRBV18 | CASSPLQDSFTDTQYF | TGTGCCAGCTCACCACTTCAGGACTCCTTCACAGATACGCAGTATTTT
. | TRBJ1-2 | few | TRBV28 | CASGYPSGPGVGF | TGTGCCAGCGGGTATCCCAGTGGGCCGGGCGTCGGCTTC
. | TRBJ2-1 | . | TRBV7-2 | CASSPPRDDQFF | TGTGCCAGCAGCCCCCCCAGGGATGACCAGTTCTTC
. | TRBJ2-1 | . | TRBV27 | CASSLEQEYYNEQFF | TGTGCCAGCAGTTTGGAGCAGGAGTACTACAATGAGCAGTTCTTC
. | TRBJ2-1 | few | TRBV7-6 | CASSLAGTLIDNEQFF | TGTGCCAGCAGCTTAGCCGGGACATTAATAGACAATGAGCAGTTCTTC
. | TRBJ2-3 | many | TRBV5-1 | CASSLSGAPSTDTQYF | TGCGCCAGCAGCTTAAGTGGAGCTCCGTCCACAGATACGCAGTATTTT
. | TRBJ1-2 | many | TRBV7-2 | CASSLNARVGYTF | TGTGCCAGCAGCTTAAACGCCAGGGTAGGCTACACCTTC
. | TRBJ1-4 | many | TRBV15 | CATSRDQGFTNEKLFF | TGTGCCACCAGCAGAGATCAAGGCTTCACTAATGAAAAACTGTTTTTT
. | TRBJ2-2 | . | TRBV7-9 | CASSLAGITKGTGELFF | TGTGCCAGCAGCTTAGCGGGGATCACCAAGGGAACCGGGGAGCTGTTTTTT
. | TRBJ1-5 | many | TRBV20-1 | CSASPNSNQPQHF | TGCAGTGCTAGCCCTAATAGCAATCAGCCCCAGCATTTT
TRBD1 | TRBJ1-6 | many | TRBV20-1 | CSARQGESSPLHF | TGCAGTGCTCGACAGGGGGAGAGTTCACCCCTCCACTTT
. | TRBJ2-1 | . | TRBV5-1 | CASSSGPGNEQFF | TGCGCCAGCAGCTCGGGGCCGGGAAATGAGCAGTTCTTC
. | TRBJ2-3 | many | TRBV6-5 | CASSYGAGSTDTQYF | TGTGCCAGCAGTTACGGGGCAGGGAGCACAGATACGCAGTATTTT
. | TRBJ1-2 | many | TRBV10-3 | CAISEDRIYGYTF | TGTGCCATCAGTGAAGACAGGATCTATGGCTACACCTTC
. | TRBJ2-5 | . | TRBV7-2 | CASTLAPGAGETQYF | TGTGCCAGCACCCTAGCCCCGGGGGCTGGAGAGACCCAGTACTTC
. | TRBJ2-1 | few | TRBV7-6 | CASSFSPLNEQFF | TGTGCCAGCAGCTTCAGTCCCCTCAATGAGCAGTTCTTC
. | TRBJ1-2 | few | TRBV7-9 | CASSLAQGTNGYTF | TGTGCCAGCAGCTTAGCGCAGGGAACCAATGGCTACACCTTC
TRBD2 | TRBJ2-7 | . | TRBV11-1 | CASSLVPSLSGGRREQYF | TGTGCCAGCAGCTTAGTCCCTTCTTTAAGCGGGGGAAGGAGAGAGCAGTACTTC
TRBD1 | TRBJ2-7 | many | TRBV4-3 | CASSLDRDSYEQYF | TGCGCCAGCAGCCTGGACAGGGACTCCTACGAGCAGTACTTC
TRBD2 | TRBJ2-1 | many | TRBV20-1 | CSASGRLAGRNEQFF | TGCAGTGCTAGCGGCCGACTAGCGGGGCGGAATGAGCAGTTCTTC
TRBD1 | TRBJ1-1 | few | TRBV15 | CATSSRTGGTEAFF | TGTGCCACCAGCAGCCGAACAGGGGGCACTGAAGCTTTCTTT
TRBD1 | TRBJ2-1 | . | TRBV20-1 | CSARDFRGQSGRDEQFF | TGCAGTGCTAGAGATTTTAGGGGACAGTCAGGGAGAGATGAGCAGTTCTTC
. | TRBJ1-5 | . | TRBV11-1 | CASSLARDTHYSNQPQHF | TGTGCCAGCAGCTTAGCCCGGGACACCCATTATAGCAATCAGCCCCAGCATTTT
. | TRBJ1-5 | many | TRBV4-2 | CASSQESINSNQPQHF | TGTGCCAGCAGCCAAGAGTCAATTAATAGCAATCAGCCCCAGCATTTT
. | TRBJ2-6 | . | TRBV6-2/TRBV6-3 | CASSYSFASSGANVLTF | TGTGCCAGCAGTTACTCCTTCGCGAGCTCTGGGGCCAACGTCCTGACTTTC
. | TRBJ1-4 | many | TRBV7-2 | CASSPRDGSEKLFF | TGTGCCAGCAGCCCTCGGGACGGGAGTGAAAAACTGTTTTTT
. | TRBJ2-5 | many | TRBV29-1 | CSHDGGGETQYF | TGCAGCCACGACGGAGGTGGGGAGACCCAGTACTTC
. | TRBJ1-2 | . | TRBV3-1 | CASSQDGGHGGYTF | TGTGCCAGCAGCCAAGATGGGGGGCACGGTGGCTACACCTTC
. | TRBJ1-6 | . | TRBV19 | CASSILGANSPLHF | TGTGCCAGTAGTATTCTGGGGGCGAATTCACCCCTCCACTTT
TRBD2 | TRBJ2-3 | many | TRBV7-3 | CASSFSGGALGTDTQYF | TGTGCCAGCAGCTTTAGCGGGGGGGCATTGGGCACAGATACGCAGTATTTT
TRBD2 | TRBJ2-3 | . | TRBV25-1 | CASSPREGLSTQYF | TGTGCCAGCAGTCCAAGGGAGGGGCTGAGTACGCAGTATTTT
. | TRBJ1-1 | once | TRBV20-1 | CSARTEGTEAFF | TGCAGTGCTAGGACAGAGGGCACTGAAGCTTTCTTT
. | TRBJ2-6 | . | TRBV5-1 | CTSSRQASGANVLTF | TGCACCAGCAGCCGACAGGCCTCTGGGGCCAACGTCCTGACTTTC
. | TRBJ2-5 | many | TRBV27 | CASSFLVSRETQYF | TGTGCCAGCAGTTTTCTCGTCTCTCGGGAGACCCAGTACTTC
TRBD1 | TRBJ1-4 | . | TRBV25-1 | CASTRQGLGEKLFF | TGTGCCAGCACCCGACAGGGGTTAGGGGAAAAACTGTTTTTT
. | TRBJ1-6 | few | TRBV4-3 | CASSQGWQGNSPLHF | TGCGCCAGCAGCCAAGGGTGGCAGGGGAATTCACCCCTCCACTTT
. | TRBJ2-3 | many | TRBV20-1 | CSARDLQGDPTQYF | TGCAGTGCTAGAGATCTCCAAGGGGACCCTACGCAGTATTTT
TRBD1 | TRBJ1-6 | few | TRBV5-1 | CASSLQGDRNSPLHF | TGCGCCAGCAGCTTGCAGGGGGATCGGAATTCACCCCTCCACTTT